The rows below give T cell receptor beta chains drawn from one sample of a study of blood T cell repertoires in COVID-19. Using immunoSEQ multiplex PCR, the repertoire was profiled, and TCRdb retains in-frame clones only, with some absent. The table lists 110,000 to 150,000 clones, 60% to 85% of them singletons. Sequences were obtained from peripheral blood. These receptor sequences come from a woman in her sixties with acute or convalescent COVID-19. Each CDR3 is given with its conserved first and last residue. The D gene is left open where the match is weak. Clone size is stated in some rows and not others, as once, few, many or a class when expanded.

TRBD2	TRBV3-1/TRBV3-2	.	TRBJ2-2	TGTGCCAGCAGCCTCACTAGCGGGAGTGGCACCGGGGAGCTGTTTTTT	CASSLTSGSGTGELFF
.	TRBV25-1	.	TRBJ1-4	TGTGCCAGCAGTGAAGAGGCAGACTCTAATGAAAAACTGTTTTTT	CASSEEADSNEKLFF
.	TRBV7-2	.	TRBJ2-5	TGTGCCAGCAGCTACGACGAGGGGACCCAGTACTTC	CASSYDEGTQYF
TRBD1	TRBV5-1	few	TRBJ2-1	TGCGCCAGCAGCCCATTGACAGGGAACAATGAGCAGTTCTTC	CASSPLTGNNEQFF
.	TRBV19	.	TRBJ1-6	TGTGCCAGTAGTATGGACAGTGTGAATTCACCCCTCCACTTT	CASSMDSVNSPLHF
.	TRBV5-4	once	TRBJ2-2	TGTGCCAGCAGCGTGACAGGTCCGAACACCGGGGAGCTGTTTTTT	CASSVTGPNTGELFF
TRBD2	TRBV7-9	.	TRBJ2-1	TGTGCCAGCAGCTTTTATACTAGCGGGGGGAGCAATGAGCAGTTCTTC	CASSFYTSGGSNEQFF
TRBD2	TRBV2	.	TRBJ2-3	TGTGCCGGAAGAGCTGATGGGAGGGGCGGAGATACGCAGTATTTT	CAGRADGRGGDTQYF
.	TRBV10-3	.	TRBJ2-1	TGTGCCATCAGTGAGCCAGGACTACATGTTGTCTACAATGAGCAGTTCTTC	CAISEPGLHVVYNEQFF
TRBD2	TRBV3-1/TRBV3-2	once	TRBJ2-5	TGTGCCAGCAGCCCGCAAGGTCTACTAGCGGGAGAGACCCAGTACTTC	CASSPQGLLAGETQYF
.	TRBV7-6	.	TRBJ2-2	TGTGCCAGCAGCTTAGCGGACTCAAACACCGGGGAGCTGTTTTTT	CASSLADSNTGELFF